These 4 T cell receptor beta chains were sequenced from one sample in a study of molecular identifiers for immune sequencing clone quantification. TCRdb itself ran the PCR reads through MiXCR, one entry per CDR3 protein. The sample has some 97,000 distinct CDR3 sequences; roughly 38% are singletons. The sequencing sample was made of naive CD8+ T cells from blood, with Jurkat cell RNA spiked in. Stated subset: FACS-sorted CD8+CD4-CCR7+CD45RA+ naive T cells. Receptors were obtained from a human donor in good health. Some libraries in this study had Jurkat cell RNA spiked in.

This clonotype was seen only a few times. This chain joins TRBV25-1 and TRBJ2-1; 11 bases are a match to TRBD1. The J segment lost 8 bases and the V segment lost 1 base, leaving 4 bases of the junction unmatched. From germline, CDR1 is MGHDK and CDR2 SYGVNS. The CDR3 sequence is 15 residues long. The CDR3 spells CASSESGTGGDEQFF. In DNA form, the CDR3 reads TGTGCCAGCAGTGAATCCGGGACAGGGGGTGATGAGCAGTTCTTC.

This clonotype was seen repeatedly, ten times or more. The genes are TRBV7-6 and TRBJ1-3, with D unresolved. V lost 1 base to trimming and J lost 0 bases, with 16 bases between them. Germline-derived CDR1 and CDR2 are SGHVS and FNYEAQ. The CDR3 runs to 18 residues. The CDR3 loop is CASSLVPSQTYSGNTIYF. The CDR3 DNA sequence: TGTGCCAGCAGCTTAGTTCCCTCGCAGACGTACTCTGGAAACACCATATATTTT. Based on the CDR3 plus reference TRBV7-6 and TRBJ1-3, the full variable domain is GAGVSQSPRYKVTKRGQDVALRCDPISGHVSLYWYRQALGQGPEFLTYFNYEAQQDKSGLPNDRFSAERPEGSISTLTIQRTEQRDSAMYRCASSLVPSQTYSGNTIYFGEGSWLTVV.

The gene calls are TRBV20-1 and TRBJ2-6; TRBD1 aligns across 9 bases. Per the germline V gene, CDR1 is DFQATT and CDR2 is SNEGSKA (reference sequence). V lost 6 bases and J lost 0; bases outside the gene matches: 6. This CDR3 has 16 amino acids. For the CDR3, the DNA is TGCAGTGCAAGGACAGGGGCCGTCTCTGGGGCCAACGTCCTGACTTTC. Its translation: CSARTGAVSGANVLTF.

This clonotype was counted only a few times. The chain has TRBV19 and TRBJ2-5; D is perhaps TRBD2 (5 bases). CDR3 length equals 14 residues. Per germline, CDR1 LNHDA and CDR2 SQIVND (reference sequence). The germline V and J ends were trimmed by 6 bases and 2 bases, with 13 bases remaining between them. Here the CDR3 DNA reads TGTGCCAGTAGACTGGGAGCGTCTCAAGAGACCCAGTACTTC. Translation gives CASRLGASQETQYF.